Listed below are T cell receptor beta chains from one sample, sequenced in a study of blood T cell repertoires in COVID-19. The data were produced by immunoSEQ multiplex PCR, yet TCRdb's version contains in-frame clones alone and is incomplete. The data show around 93,000 clones, 82% seen once. Sample: peripheral blood. Receptor source: a man older than 75 with acute or convalescent COVID-19. CDR3s leave out the opening cysteine and the closing phenylalanine or tryptophan.

V gene	J gene	CDR3 protein
TRBV7-2	TRBJ1-1	ASRESRGNTEAF
TRBV29-1	TRBJ2-2	SAGQGNPRELF
TRBV29-1	TRBJ1-4	SVSVGTVYEKLF
TRBV9	TRBJ1-2	ASSVDLTGVGGYT
TRBV4-1	TRBJ1-1	ASSQGSSGAF
TRBV9	TRBJ1-2	ASRAGQDIQLNYGYT
TRBV24-1	TRBJ2-1	ATSDLRTSGGEGEQF
TRBV30	TRBJ1-6	AWSLPGGKSYNSPLH
TRBV4-1	TRBJ1-5	ASSQENRGFQPQH
TRBV9	TRBJ1-3	ASSVGRGPNSGNTIY
TRBV6-5	TRBJ1-1	ASSYSTGQGTEAF